A selection of T cell receptor beta chains follows, all from one sample in a study of T cells in Graves' hyperthyroidism and ophthalmopathy. TCRdb itself ran the multiplex PCR reads through MiXCR, one entry per CDR3 protein. The sample lists a few hundred thousand distinct CDR3 sequences, 12% to 15% occurring once. Sequenced material: blood. The receptor set was obtained from a middle-aged woman with Graves' hyperthyroidism. The CDR3 runs from the conserved cysteine through the conserved F or W.

V gene	J gene	CDR3 protein
TRBV19	TRBJ2-7	CASASGTEVYEQYF
TRBV5-1	TRBJ2-6	CASSWGGSQQSSGANVLTF
TRBV6-1	TRBJ1-6	CASSDARASGSPLHF
TRBV12-5	TRBJ1-6	CASGLGQNNSPLHF
TRBV2	TRBJ2-3	CASSEGGTSRGQYF
TRBV11-2	TRBJ2-1	CASSQTRSAAPNYNEQFF
TRBV28	TRBJ2-5	CASSLRQGVRDQETQYF
TRBV25-1	TRBJ2-6	CASSESAIGANVLTF
TRBV20-1	TRBJ2-3	CSARRTSDTDTQYF
TRBV25-1	TRBJ2-5	CASSEGFSSGTQYF
TRBV3-1	TRBJ2-7	CASSQDLTSGTYEQHF
TRBV14	TRBJ1-1	CASSPVGRGWTEAFF
TRBV12-3/TRBV12-4	TRBJ1-5	CASSLRSRQVSNQPQHF
TRBV29-1	TRBJ2-7	CSVEGTAYEQYF
TRBV7-9	TRBJ1-4	CASSFPAGNEKLFF
TRBV12-3/TRBV12-4	TRBJ1-2	CASRTTGNPYGYTF
TRBV2	TRBJ2-1	CASSEAFNEQFF
TRBV28	TRBJ1-3	CASTSQDYGNTIYF
TRBV6-1	TRBJ1-4	CASSESGLPNEKLFF
TRBV27	TRBJ1-5	CASQTGMGNQPQHF
TRBV24-1	TRBJ1-5	CATSKDGTFNQPQHF
TRBV6-1	TRBJ1-1	CASSEELGNTEAFF
TRBV6-1	TRBJ2-7	CASSETGTRLYEQYF
TRBV7-8	TRBJ1-5	CASSYGLQPQHF
TRBV14	TRBJ2-1	CASSQAGTYNEQFF
TRBV3-1	TRBJ1-1	CASSQASDTEAFF
TRBV12-3/TRBV12-4	TRBJ2-3	CASSFGQFGTDTQYF
TRBV3-1	TRBJ2-3	CASSLTAGRDTQYF
TRBV5-6	TRBJ1-2	CASSSDGIYGYTF
TRBV19	TRBJ1-2	CASSYGDLYGYTF
TRBV11-2	TRBJ2-7	CASSLVEFRPYEQYF
TRBV29-1	TRBJ2-5	CSVTSVGTQYF
TRBV2	TRBJ2-4	CASLGTTGKNIQYF
TRBV28	TRBJ1-3	CASMGQGSGNTIYF
TRBV7-3	TRBJ1-1	CASSSGTVNEAFF
TRBV5-1	TRBJ2-1	CASTVGGSSSYNEQFF
TRBV5-6	TRBJ1-3	CASSLSSWGSGNTIYF
TRBV15	TRBJ2-5	CATSRDSKTQYF
TRBV3-1	TRBJ2-1	CASSHLSSRNEQFF
TRBV7-9	TRBJ2-1	CASSAGTGGLIEQFF
TRBV28	TRBJ2-7	CASRVGGPYEQYF
TRBV11-3	TRBJ1-2	CASSLDIRGRGYTF
TRBV10-3	TRBJ2-1	CAISATGGTYNEQFF
TRBV5-1	TRBJ1-6	CASSLGQESSPLHF
TRBV28	TRBJ2-4	CASSLSRAKNIQYF
TRBV20-1	TRBJ2-7	CSTRDRSVMGEQYF
TRBV7-6	TRBJ1-6	CASSQNLQGANSPLHF
TRBV12-3/TRBV12-4	TRBJ2-1	CASSFSGLPYNEQFF
TRBV19	TRBJ2-2	CAIRQDTGELFF
TRBV4-2	TRBJ2-2	CASSQELAGAGGSGELFF
TRBV10-1	TRBJ2-3	CASSESITTTDTQYF
TRBV6-2/TRBV6-3	TRBJ2-1	CASTGQTSYNEQFF